Following are 27 T cell receptor beta chains from one sample sequenced in a study of blood T cell repertoires in COVID-19 (TCRdb year 2020). The protocol used for the library was the immunoSEQ multiplex PCR assay. In its TCRdb copy, this immuneACCESS table keeps in-frame sequences only and misses some clones. Where compared with another copy, unresolved V genes explain less than half of these, and the others have no known cause. The sample table contains more than 45,000 clones; only one count was recorded for 85% to 95% of them. The biggest ten clones account for more than 8% of the sample. Sequences were obtained from peripheral blood. These receptors were obtained from a woman over 75 with acute or convalescent COVID-19.

The chain carries TRBV18 and TRBJ1-6; 10 nucleotides agree with TRBD1. The CDR3 is made up of 15 amino acids. Germline lookup yields CDR1 KGHSH and CDR2 LQKENI. J lost 8 bases, V lost 3 bases, and 4 bases had no gene match. CDR3 region: CASSPPTGGDSPLHF. The CDR3 DNA is TGTGCCAGCTCACCTCCGACAGGGGGCGATTCACCCCTCCACTTT.

The V and J genes are TRBV3-1 (or the pseudogene TRBV3-2) and TRBJ1-4; D is unclear. The V end lost 3 bases, the J end lost 5 bases, and 13 bases lay between the germline ends. Germline V gene sequence: CDR1 LGHDT, CDR2 YNNKEL (reference sequence). The CDR3 is made up of 15 amino acids. CDR3 nucleotide sequence: TGTGCCAGCAGCCATATGCAAAGCGGGAATGAAAAACTGTTTTTT. This translates into CASSHMQSGNEKLFF.

This clone was detected only once. The chain is built from TRBV3-1 (or the pseudogene TRBV3-2) and TRBJ2-3, with 7 bases matching TRBD1. The germline gives CDR1 LGHDT, CDR2 YNNKEL (reference sequence). The V segment lost 2 bases and the J segment 2 bases; nucleotides outside the gene matches: 7. This CDR3 region has 16 residues. CDR3 region: CASSQSGGPATDTQYF. The CDR3 DNA follows: TGTGCCAGCAGCCAATCAGGGGGACCTGCCACAGATACGCAGTATTTT.

This clone was counted a single time. V gene TRBV6-5 combines with J gene TRBJ1-6; D is undetermined. This CDR3 has 13 residues. Germline V lookup: CDR1 MNHEY, CDR2 SVGAGI. Deletions cut 6 bases from V and 7 bases from J, with 10 bases between. This CDR3 reads CASSTVRNSPLHF. The CDR3, as DNA: TGTGCCAGCAGCACAGTAAGAAATTCACCCCTCCACTTT.

In nucleotides, the CDR3 is TGTGCCAGCAGCCAAGTCGGAGACAATGAGCAGTTCTTC. This codes for CASSQVGDNEQFF. The V gene is TRBV3-1 (or the pseudogene TRBV3-2), the J gene TRBJ2-1; D unresolved. CDR3 length: 13 amino acids. Trimming removed 1 base from V and 5 bases from J, with 6 bases in between. CDR1 LGHDT and CDR2 YNNKEL come from the germline V gene (reference sequence).

The chain combines TRBV18 with TRBJ2-7; TRBD2 aligns across 10 bases. The germline gives CDR1 KGHSH, CDR2 LQKENI. After removal of 5 bases from V and 4 bases from J, the junction contained 11 bases not matched to a gene. The CDR3 is 16 residues long. Here the CDR3 DNA reads TGTGCCAGCTCAGTAGCGGGAGGACCCAAAACATACGAGCAGTACTTC. It is translated as CASSVAGGPKTYEQYF.

V is TRBV4-2 and J is TRBJ2-2, with TRBD2 identical over 7 bases. Germline V CDR1 and CDR2: LGHNA, YNFKEQ. The CDR3 runs to 16 residues. J was trimmed by 7 bases and V by 1 base; bases with no gene match: 9. CDR3 sequence (DNA): TGTGCCAGCAGCCAAGGGGCTAGCGGACTAAGCGGGGAGCTGTTTTTT. Amino acid sequence: CASSQGASGLSGELFF.

The chain carries TRBV7-3 and TRBJ2-1; 7 nucleotides match TRBD2. CDR3 length: 15 residues. Trimming cost V 5 bases and J 6 bases; bases outside gene matches: 10. Germline V gene lookup returns CDR1 SGHTA and CDR2 FQGTGA. The CDR3 DNA reads as TGTGCCAGCAGCCTGGGGGTAGCGGGCACCAATGAGCAGTTCTTC. Protein product: CASSLGVAGTNEQFF.

The genes are TRBV9 and TRBJ2-1; D might be TRBD2 (5 bases). Trimming removed 2 bases from V and 5 bases from J, with 8 bases in between. Germline CDR1 is SGDLS and CDR2 is YYNGEE. The CDR3 extends over 13 amino acids. The CDR3 region is CASSVRGHNEQFF. The CDR3 DNA reads TGTGCCAGCAGCGTTCGCGGGCACAATGAGCAGTTCTTC.

This chain links TRBV5-1 with TRBJ2-1, with D perhaps matching TRBD2 (6 bases). Germline-derived CDR1 and CDR2 are SGHRS and YFSETQ. The CDR3 sequence is 14 residues long. Trimming took 3 bases from V and 3 from J, leaving 10 bases between them. CDR3 sequence (DNA): TGCGCCAGCAGCTGGAGGGCCGGCTACAATGAGCAGTTCTTC. Amino acid sequence: CASSWRAGYNEQFF.

This clone has a single count. The gene calls are TRBV11-3 and TRBJ1-1; D is unresolved. The germline V gene has CDR1 SGHNT and CDR2 YENEEA. The V gene lost 0 bases and the J gene lost 8 bases, with 13 bases spanning the gap. The CDR3 length is 14 residues. The CDR3 DNA is TGTGCCAGCAGCTTAGAGGTGGGTCGGGGAGAAGCTTTCTTT. Translation: CASSLEVGRGEAFF.

This chain links TRBV19 with TRBJ2-4; tentatively, D is TRBD1 (6 bases). The CDR3 is 16 residues long. The V end was cut by 6 bases, the J end by 0 bases, with 15 bases between. Germline V CDR1 and CDR2: LNHDA, SQIVND (reference sequence). This CDR3 reads CASRDTGQIAKNIQYF. In DNA form, the CDR3 reads TGTGCCAGTAGGGATACTGGACAGATAGCCAAAAACATTCAGTACTTC.

This clone occurred a few times. The gene calls are TRBV2 and TRBJ2-1, with 11 bases fitting TRBD2. In germline, CDR1 is SNHLY, CDR2 FYNNEI. Trimming removed 4 bases from V and 6 bases from J; junction bases left unmatched: 5. This CDR3 spans 15 amino acids. The CDR3 loop reads CASSAASGRTNEQFF. The CDR3 coding sequence is TGTGCCAGCAGTGCGGCTAGCGGGAGGACCAATGAGCAGTTCTTC.

V and J are TRBV7-9 and TRBJ2-2; 11 bases match TRBD2. CDR1 is SEHNR and CDR2 is FQNEAQ in the germline V gene (reference sequence). J lost 3 bases, V lost 3 bases, and 3 bases had no gene match. This CDR3 contains 16 residues. CDR3 sequence: CASSFLLAGDTGELFF. The DNA for the CDR3 is TGTGCCAGCAGCTTCCTACTAGCGGGAGACACCGGGGAGCTGTTTTTT.

The rearrangement links TRBV7-2 to TRBJ1-1; 9 bases are a match to TRBD1. Trimming cost V 5 bases and J 5 bases; bases outside gene matches: 3. Germline V gives CDR1 SGHTA, CDR2 FQGNSA. This CDR3 is built from 13 residues. The CDR3 sequence is CASSVDRGTEAFF. As DNA, the CDR3 is TGTGCCAGCAGCGTGGACAGGGGAACTGAAGCTTTCTTT.

The CDR3, as DNA: TGTGCCAGCTCACCCCAGAGCCGGACAGGGGGGTTCATGAACACTGAAGCTTTCTTT. Translation: CASSPQSRTGGFMNTEAFF. V usage is TRBV18 and J usage is TRBJ1-1, with 10 bases fitting TRBD1. Trimming removed 3 bases from V and 0 bases from J; junction bases left unmatched: 13. The CDR3 consists of 19 residues. The germline V gene has CDR1 KGHSH and CDR2 LQKENI.

This chain connects TRBV24-1 to TRBJ2-1; TRBD2 is a possible D gene (6 bases). The CDR3 runs to 16 residues. Germline CDR1 is KGHDR and CDR2 is SFDVKD. The germline V and J ends were trimmed by 4 bases and 0 bases, with 12 bases remaining between them. The CDR3: CATSEGSGSSYNEQFF. CDR3 coding DNA: TGTGCCACCAGTGAAGGTAGCGGAAGCTCCTACAATGAGCAGTTCTTC.

This rearrangement joins TRBV18 to TRBJ1-3; no clear D gene. Germline V CDR1 and CDR2: KGHSH, LQKENI. V was shortened by 0 bases and J by 0 bases, with 9 bases between the two germline ends. The CDR3 runs to 16 residues. CDR3 DNA: TGTGCCAGCTCACCACCGTACAAACCCTCTGGAAACACCATATATTTT. Translation gives CASSPPYKPSGNTIYF.

The V gene is TRBV7-3, the J gene TRBJ2-5; TRBD2 matches at 8 bases. With 5 bases clipped from V and 1 base from J, the junction kept 6 bases outside the gene matches. The germline gives CDR1 SGHTA, CDR2 FQGTGA. The CDR3 contains 15 residues. In DNA, the CDR3 is TGTGCCAGCAGCCGAAGCGGGAGCTCCCAAGAGACCCAGTACTTC. It is translated as CASSRSGSSQETQYF.

The chain carries TRBV30 and TRBJ2-3, with a weak D call TRBD1 (6 bases). The CDR3 sequence is 12 residues long. The V and J ends lost 5 bases and 8 bases respectively, with 14 bases between them. Looked up from germline, CDR1 is GTSNPN and CDR2 is SVGIG (reference sequence). Here the CDR3 reads CAWDQQGVTQYF. In DNA, the CDR3 is TGTGCCTGGGACCAACAGGGTGTTACGCAGTATTTT.

The chain employs TRBV3-1 (or the pseudogene TRBV3-2) and TRBJ1-1, with TRBD1 matching over 8 bases. CDR1 LGHDT and CDR2 YNNKEL come from the germline V gene (reference sequence). V shed 0 bases and J 3 bases; nucleotides not matched to a gene: 6. The CDR3 sequence is 16 residues long. The CDR3 sequence: CASSQEDGQGDTEAFF. The CDR3 coding sequence is TGTGCCAGCAGCCAAGAAGATGGACAGGGAGACACTGAAGCTTTCTTT.

This clone was recorded only once. The chain carries TRBV12-3 or TRBV12-4 and TRBJ1-2; unclear D gene. The V gene lost 1 base and the J gene lost 5 bases, with 5 bases spanning the gap. The CDR3 runs 12 residues. CDR3 amino acids: CASSLDSYGYTF. The CDR3 DNA reads as TGTGCCAGCAGTTTAGACAGTTATGGCTACACCTTC.

The chain has TRBV6-5 and TRBJ2-7; no definite D call. CDR1 and CDR2 from the germline V gene are MNHEY and SVGAGI. Trimming stripped 7 bases from V and 0 bases from J, with 13 bases between. The CDR3 has 14 amino acids. Here the CDR3 reads CASTPLYSSYEQYF. In DNA, the CDR3 is TGTGCCAGCACCCCCCTCTATTCCTCCTACGAGCAGTACTTC.

The chain has TRBV2 and TRBJ2-2; D may be TRBD1 (6 bases). V lost 5 bases and J 5 bases, leaving 18 bases between the germline ends. Looked up from germline, CDR1 is SNHLY and CDR2 is FYNNEI. The CDR3 contains 16 residues. CDR3: CASSLDPGQRTGELFF. In DNA form, the CDR3 reads TGTGCCAGCAGTCTTGATCCGGGACAACGAACCGGGGAGCTGTTTTTT.

This clone was seen more than once but under ten times. The V and J genes are TRBV27 and TRBJ2-7; 7 bases are shared with TRBD2. The trim removed 3 bases at V and 0 bases at J, leaving 17 bases unmatched. Germline loops: CDR1 MNHEY, CDR2 SMNVEV (reference sequence). The CDR3 loop spans 19 amino acids. CDR3 in amino acids: CASSFLFGREELFSYEQYF. CDR3 nucleotide sequence: TGTGCCAGCAGTTTCCTCTTCGGACGGGAGGAGCTGTTCTCCTACGAGCAGTACTTC.

The CDR3 sequence is CASTKEGLNTEAFF. CDR3 coding DNA: TGTGCCAGCACTAAAGAGGGCCTGAACACTGAAGCTTTCTTT. This rearrangement joins TRBV6-1 to TRBJ1-1; D gene unclear. CDR3 size: 14 residues. Deletions cut 7 bases from V and 0 bases from J, with 12 bases between. CDR1 MNHNS and CDR2 SASEGT come from the germline V gene.

The gene calls are TRBV10-3 and TRBJ2-7; D is perhaps TRBD1 (6 bases). The CDR3 runs 16 residues. Trimming stripped 5 bases from V and 1 base from J, with 18 bases between. Germline loops: CDR1 ENHRY, CDR2 SYGVKD. The CDR3 here is CAISQQPGAASYEQYF. The CDR3 coding sequence is TGTGCCATCAGTCAACAACCAGGGGCGGCATCCTACGAGCAGTACTTC.